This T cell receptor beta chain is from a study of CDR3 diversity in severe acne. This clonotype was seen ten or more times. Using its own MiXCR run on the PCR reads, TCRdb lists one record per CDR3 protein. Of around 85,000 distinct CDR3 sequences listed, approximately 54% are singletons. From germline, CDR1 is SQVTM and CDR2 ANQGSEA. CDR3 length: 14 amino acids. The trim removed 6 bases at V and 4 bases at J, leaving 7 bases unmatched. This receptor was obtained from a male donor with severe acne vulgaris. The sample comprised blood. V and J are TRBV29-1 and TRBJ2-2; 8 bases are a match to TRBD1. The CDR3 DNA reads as TGCAGCGTCACAGGGGGATCGAGCACCGGGGAGCTGTTTTTT. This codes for CSVTGGSSTGELFF.